This T cell receptor (beta chain) was captured in a study of radiotherapy plus CTLA-4 blockade in lung cancer. The CDR3 covers 14 residues. J lost 2 bases, V lost 7 bases, and 6 bases had no gene match. From germline, CDR1 is SQVTM and CDR2 ANQGSEA. A word on this clone: Its specificity is not known.

Only in-frame clones appear in the TCRdb table, and some are missing; sequencing was by immunoSEQ multiplex PCR. The sample includes roughly 73,000 clones, around 86% seen only once; the top ten take 40%. General observations from the study: Response, reportedly, was best predicted by interferon-beta along with early blood T cell clone dynamics.

The gene calls are TRBV29-1 and TRBJ2-7; 12 bases align to TRBD1. This receptor was identified in a human donor with non-small cell lung cancer that progressed on radiotherapy plus ipilimumab. Sequencing was performed on peripheral blood, taken from a patient treated with radiotherapy plus ipilimumab. The CDR3 sequence is CSGTGQGAPYEQYV. DNA for the CDR3: TGCAGCGGAACGGGACAGGGGGCGCCCTACGAGCAGTACGTC.